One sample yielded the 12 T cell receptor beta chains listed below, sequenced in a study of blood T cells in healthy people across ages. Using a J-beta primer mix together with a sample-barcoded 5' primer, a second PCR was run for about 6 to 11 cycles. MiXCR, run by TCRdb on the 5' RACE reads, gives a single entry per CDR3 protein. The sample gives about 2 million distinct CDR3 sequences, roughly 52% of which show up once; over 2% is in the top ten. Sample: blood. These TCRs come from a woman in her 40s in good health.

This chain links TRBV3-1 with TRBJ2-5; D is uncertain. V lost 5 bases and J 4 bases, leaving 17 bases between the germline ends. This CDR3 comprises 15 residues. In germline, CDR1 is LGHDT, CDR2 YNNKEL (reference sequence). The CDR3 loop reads CASSLLGPGRETQYF. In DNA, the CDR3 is TGTGCCAGCAGCTTACTCGGGCCCGGGCGAGAGACCCAGTACTTC.

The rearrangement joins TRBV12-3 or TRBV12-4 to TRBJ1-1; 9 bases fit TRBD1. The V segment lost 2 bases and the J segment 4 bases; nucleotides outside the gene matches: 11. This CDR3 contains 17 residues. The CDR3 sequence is CASSLQVGQGMSTEAFF. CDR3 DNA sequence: TGTGCCAGCAGTTTACAGGTAGGACAGGGGATGAGCACTGAAGCTTTCTTT.

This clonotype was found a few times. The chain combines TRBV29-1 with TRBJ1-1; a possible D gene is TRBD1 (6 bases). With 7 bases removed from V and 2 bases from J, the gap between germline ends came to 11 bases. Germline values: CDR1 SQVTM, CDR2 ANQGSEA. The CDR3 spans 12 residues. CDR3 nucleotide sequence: TGCAGCGGAGCCAGGGGCAACACTGAAGCTTTCTTT. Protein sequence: CSGARGNTEAFF. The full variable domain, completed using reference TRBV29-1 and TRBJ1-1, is SAVISQKPSRDICQRGTSLTIQCQVDSQVTMMFWYRQQPGQSLTLIATANQGSEATYESGFVIDKFPISRPNLTFSTLTVSNMSPEDSSIYLCSGARGNTEAFFGQGTRLTVV.

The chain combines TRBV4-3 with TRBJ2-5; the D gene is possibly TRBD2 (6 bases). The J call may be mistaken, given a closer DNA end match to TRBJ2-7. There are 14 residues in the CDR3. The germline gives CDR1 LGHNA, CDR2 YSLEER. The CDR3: CASSQDDGGGEQYF. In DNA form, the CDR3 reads TGCGCCAGCAGCCAAGATGATGGGGGAGGCGAGCAGTACTTC.

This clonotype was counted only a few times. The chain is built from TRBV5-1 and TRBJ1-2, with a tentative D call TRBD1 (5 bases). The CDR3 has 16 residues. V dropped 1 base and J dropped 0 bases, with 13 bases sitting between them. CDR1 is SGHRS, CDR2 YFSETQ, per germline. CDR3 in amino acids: CASSLTGTSANYGYTF. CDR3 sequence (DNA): TGCGCCAGCAGCTTGACGGGGACCTCAGCTAACTATGGCTACACCTTC.

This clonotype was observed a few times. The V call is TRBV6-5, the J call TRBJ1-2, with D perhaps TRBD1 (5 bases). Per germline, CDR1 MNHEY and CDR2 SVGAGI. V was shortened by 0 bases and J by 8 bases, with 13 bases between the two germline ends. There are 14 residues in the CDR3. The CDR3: CASSYSGRGFGYTF. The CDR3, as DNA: TGTGCCAGCAGTTACTCGGGGAGGGGATTCGGCTACACCTTC.

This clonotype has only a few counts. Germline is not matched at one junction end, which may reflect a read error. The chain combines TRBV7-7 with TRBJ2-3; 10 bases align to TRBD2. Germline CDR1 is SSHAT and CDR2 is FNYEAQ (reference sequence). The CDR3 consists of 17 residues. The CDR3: CASSLVASGGVADTQYF. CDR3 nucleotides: TGTGCTAGCAGCTTAGTTGCTAGCGGGGGAGTCGCAGATACGCAGTATTTT.

The CDR3 sequence is CASSDFGTRGYNEQFF. In DNA, the CDR3 is TGTGCCAGCAGTGACTTCGGGACTCGAGGGTACAATGAGCAGTTCTTC. The chain joins TRBV6-4 to TRBJ2-1, with D possibly being TRBD2 (6 bases). The CDR3 length is 16 residues. V was pared by 1 base and J by 4 bases, with 14 bases between. Germline CDR1 MRHNA, CDR2 SNTAGT.

The CDR3 here is CASSQEATRYGYTF. In nucleotides, the CDR3 is TGCGCCAGCAGCCAAGAGGCGACCCGCTATGGCTACACCTTC. The chain is built from TRBV4-3 and TRBJ1-2; the D is unclear. The V gene lost 0 bases and the J gene lost 4 bases, with 9 bases spanning the gap. Per germline, CDR1 LGHNA and CDR2 YSLEER. The CDR3 consists of 14 residues.

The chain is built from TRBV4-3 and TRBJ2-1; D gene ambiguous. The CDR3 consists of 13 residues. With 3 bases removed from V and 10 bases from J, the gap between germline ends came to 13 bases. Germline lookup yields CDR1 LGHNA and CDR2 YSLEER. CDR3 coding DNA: TGCGCCAGCAGCCAGTCGGAGACACAGGAGCAGTTCTTC. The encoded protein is CASSQSETQEQFF.

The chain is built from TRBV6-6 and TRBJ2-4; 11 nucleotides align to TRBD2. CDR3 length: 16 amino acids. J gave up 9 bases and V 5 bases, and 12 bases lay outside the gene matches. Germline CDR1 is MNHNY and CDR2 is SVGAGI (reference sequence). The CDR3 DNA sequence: TGTGCCAGCAGTCCCCGACTAGCGGGAACGGAGAGCATTCAGTACTTC. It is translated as CASSPRLAGTESIQYF.

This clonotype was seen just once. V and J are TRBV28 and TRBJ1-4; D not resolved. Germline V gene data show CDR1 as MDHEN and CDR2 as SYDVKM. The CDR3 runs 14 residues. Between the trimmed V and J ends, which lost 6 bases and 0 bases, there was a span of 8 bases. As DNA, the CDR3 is TGTGCCAGCAGCGACCGATCAACTAATGAAAAACTGTTTTTT. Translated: CASSDRSTNEKLFF. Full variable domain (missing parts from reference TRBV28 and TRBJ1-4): DVKVTQSSRYLVKRTGEKVFLECVQDMDHENMFWYRQDPGLGLRLIYFSYDVKMKEKGDIPEGYSVSREKKERFSLILESASTNQTSMYLCASSDRSTNEKLFFGSGTQLSVL.